This T cell receptor beta chain comes out of a study of T cells after yellow fever vaccination. The study, taken as a whole, reports: Booster sampling recovered most clones from primary vaccination (96% CD4, approximately 88% CD8).

Between the trimmed V and J ends, which lost 0 bases and 4 bases, there was a span of 8 bases. Germline lookup yields CDR1 SGDLS and CDR2 YYNGEE. CDR3 length: 14 amino acids. Each CDR3 protein is one row after TCRdb ran MiXCR on the 5' RACE reads. The sample carries 500,000 to 650,000 distinct CDR3 sequences, around 16% recorded once. This clonotype has a count of ten or more. The antigen remains unidentified. The material sequenced was PBMCs, taken roughly 5 days after the first yellow fever vaccination. The chain links TRBV9 to TRBJ2-1, with D uncertain. The receptor was isolated from a man in his late teens or twenties who received the YFV17D yellow fever vaccine. The CDR3 bases are TGTGCCAGCAGCGTAGATCCGGTTTACAATGAGCAGTTCTTC. Protein product: CASSVDPVYNEQFF.